What follows is one TCR beta chain and its context. There are a few counts of this clonotype. The target of this receptor is not known. Nothing much larger sits one base from this clone, and base qualities are not available. Library preparation employed 5' RACE. The data were produced on an Illumina HiSeq 2500. A second PCR of about 7 to 12 cycles was run with a J-beta primer mix and a sample-barcoded 5' primer. A template-switch 5' adaptor carrying 12 random nucleotides introduced a unique molecular identifier onto each TCR beta cDNA molecule. Each sample yielded at least 2.5 million CDR3-containing paired-end reads. All of the RNA was converted into first-strand cDNA using the Mint cDNA synthesis kit, with a TRBC-specific oligonucleotide serving as the primer. Following uracil-DNA glycosylase treatment, a first 18-cycle PCR with universal primers M1SS and BC2_uni_R was performed on all cDNA. Turning to the authors' computational methods: For normalization, 1 million high-quality reads, each with a distinct molecular identifier, were randomly selected from each sample. Reads with shared molecular identifiers were discarded instead of being binned into consensus sequences. MiTCR, run with a Q25 quality threshold and the strictest error-elimination algorithm, handled CDR3 identification, clonotype clustering and error correction. Lower-bound total TCR beta diversity was estimated with a nonparametric unseen species model using Euler transformation. The raw public reads went through TCRdb reprocessing: fastp at Q25, MiXCR clone calling, in-frame beta chains kept. Here each entry gathers all rows of one CDR3 protein and keeps the most common genes and DNA. The V and J calls were not made by the authors but by TCRdb's processing. The sample records more than 700,000 distinct CDR3 sequences, about half of which are singletons. Of the sample, 15% to 20% falls within the top ten clones.

The data stem from a study of blood T cells in healthy people across ages (dated by TCRdb to between 2014 and 2017). About the investigation overall: Template switching captured roughly one uniquely barcoded TCR beta cDNA molecule per two T cells in model experiments. The study measured age-related changes in TCR beta repertoire diversity using deep sequencing normalized with unique cDNA molecular identifiers. Donors were grouped into four age groups: young (average approximately 16 years), middle-aged (about 38), aged (around 56) and long-lived (just over 80). Donors of different ages were randomly distributed across sequencing lanes to avoid experimental bias. For two donors (one aged 18 to 30 and one aged 80 or older), the study analyzed two additional independent replicas of 1 million unique cDNA reads from the same blood draw.

At the junction V is shortened by 4 bases and J by 5 bases, with 20 bases in between. The CDR3 spans 16 residues, from the cysteine through the phenylalanine. The entry retains the CDR3 DNA only, 48 bases that are in frame from base 1. CDR1 and CDR2, looked up from the germline V gene, are SGHTA and FQGNSA. Systemically healthy Caucasian individuals from Russia, 39 in total and aged about 6 to 100 years, were included as donors. Each donor gave 8 to 10 milliliters of peripheral blood, collected into EDTA-treated Vacutainer tubes. PBMCs were isolated by Ficoll-Paque density-gradient centrifugation, with at least 7 million obtained per sample. Total RNA, at least 5 micrograms per sample, was extracted from PBMCs with Trizol reagent. The percentages of naive CD45RAhigh/CD27high T cells were determined by flow cytometry on a PBMC aliquot from every donor. What the work shows at the level of the full study, not this receptor alone: Compared with the aged group, the long-lived group had more naive CD4+ T cells, fewer expanded clones and increased TCR diversity, a pattern suggesting age selection. Because the CMV infection status of the donors was unknown, age-related changes in expanded clonotypes may potentially have been confounded. Observed TCR beta diversity correlated strongly with the percentage of naive T cells measured by flow cytometry. Observed TCR beta diversity per million T cells fell roughly linearly with age, and a significant reduction was already apparent by age roughly 40. Bulk unsorted PBMC profiling prevented conclusive comparison of naive and antigen-experienced compartments. Estimates of total diversity based on one million sequenced T cells were considered lower bounds and underestimates.

Sequenced sample: blood. The TCR comes from an elderly man in good health. The rearrangement combines TRBV7-2 with TRBJ2-5, with the D gene tentatively TRBD1 or TRBD2, based on 5 matching bases in each. The CDR3: CASSSPGTPPMETQYF. The sequenced DNA is TGTGCCAGCAGCTCCCCCGGGACCCCTCCCATGGAGACCCAGTACTTC.